This TCR beta chain was identified during a study of cytomegalovirus exposure and HLA in healthy donors. This clone was counted between two and nine times. Its antigen is still unknown. The germline V gene encodes CDR1 MNHNY and CDR2 SVGAGI (reference sequence). V gave up 7 bases and J gave up 5 bases, with 8 bases separating them. The CDR3 covers 11 residues. The PCR contained 60 Vbeta and 13 Jbeta primers. The data were produced by immunoSEQ multiplex PCR, yet TCRdb's version contains in-frame clones alone and is incomplete. The data show 100,000 to 150,000 clones, just under 80% seen once. Findings and limits, study-wide: CMV antigen specificity was confirmed in vitro for a few CMV-associated chains.

Sequencing was carried out using PBMCs. The chain carries TRBV6-6 and TRBJ2-5; D gene uncertain. The sequence was obtained from a woman aged 18-29 years in good health and CMV-seronegative. The CDR3 region is CASNHGETQYF. DNA for the CDR3: TGTGCCAGCAACCACGGGGAGACCCAGTACTTC.